This T cell receptor beta chain was identified in a study of cytomegalovirus exposure and HLA in healthy donors. PCR was performed using 60 Vbeta and 13 Jbeta primers. Per the authors' pipeline: In a later analysis, of around 85 million unique beta chains, roughly 10 million appeared in at least two donors. Sequencing was performed with immunoSEQ multiplex PCR; in TCRdb, only in-frame clones are kept and a portion is missing. The V and J calls and clone size come from that table; D and trimming were worked out from the DNA. The sample records around 50,000 clones, 75% to 85% being singletons. Findings of the study overall: The availability of immune exposure information extended only to CMV serostatus. The authors later found most CMV-associated TCR beta chains appeared HLA-restricted. Among the sequence variants, a highly shared cluster was likely an artifact of sequencing.

CDR3 length: 15 amino acids. Deletions cut 4 bases from V and 2 bases from J, with 15 bases between. Germline V gives CDR1 SGHRS, CDR2 YFSETQ. As for this clone: The antigen is undetermined.

The rearrangement links TRBV5-1 to TRBJ1-2; TRBD1 is a possible D gene (5 bases). This clonotype was obtained from a man aged 25-45 years in good health and CMV-seronegative. The sequenced sample was PBMCs. CDR3 protein: CASSPGYSINYGYTF. In DNA, the CDR3 is TGCGCCAGCAGCCCAGGGTACAGTATAAACTATGGCTACACCTTC.